This T cell receptor (beta chain) was profiled in a study of CD8+CD57+ T cells in acquired aplastic anemia. Study overall: Sorted CD4+ plus CD8+ cells gave DNA averaging roughly 2.9 ug.

The CDR3 loop spans 14 amino acids. Germline assignment: CDR1 DFQATT and CDR2 SNEGSKA (reference sequence). Patients included in sequencing had previously demonstrated CD8+CD57+ cell expansion by flow cytometry. No patient had been given any therapy when blood was sampled. Points on this clonotype: The target antigen is unknown. The junction differs from germline at one of its ends, possibly a read error.

TCR beta VDJ and CDR3 profiles were obtained from a genomic DNA template. TCRdb called the reads again in MiXCR, with one record for every CDR3 protein. Seen here are approximately 180,000 distinct CDR3 sequences, more than 45% observed once, and the top ten hold about 1%. The study, taken as a whole, reports: Patients had approximately 30 CD8+ CDR3 sequences in common with controls (the shared set).

The sequenced material came from sorted CD4+, CD8+, or CD8+CD57+ T cells (not recorded which) from PBMCs. The TCR comes from a human donor with aplastic anemia. The V gene is TRBV20-1, the J gene TRBJ2-1, with D uncertain. The CDR3: CSAGPDPGNNEQLF. In DNA, the CDR3 is TGCAGTGCTGGGCCAGACCCGGGCAACAATGAGCAGTTGTTC.